The 16 T cell receptor beta chains in this list originate from one sample, sequenced in a study of OX40 agonist ivuxolimab in advanced cancers. Repertoires were generated with immunoSEQ multiplex PCR, while TCRdb's copy carries only in-frame clones and drops some. The table lists approximately 79,000 clones, roughly 90% of them singletons. Specimen: CD4+ or CD8+ T cells sorted from blood, collected in a trial of the OX40 agonist ivuxolimab. The receptors here all came from an adult with an advanced solid tumor such as melanoma, head and neck, liver or kidney cancer.

The table lists this clone with a count of one. This sequence joins TRBV7-9 and TRBJ2-2; 14 bases line up with TRBD2. Germline CDR1 reads SEHNR; CDR2 reads FQNEAQ (reference sequence). Trimming at V came to 4 bases and at J to 6 bases, leaving 7 bases not matched to a gene. This CDR3 is built from 17 residues. This chain's CDR3 is CASSSTSGGAEAGELFF. CDR3 nucleotides: TGTGCCAGCAGCTCGACTAGCGGGGGGGCCGAGGCCGGGGAGCTGTTTTTT.

V gene TRBV9 combines with J gene TRBJ1-1; D unclear. Trimming stripped 4 bases from V and 5 bases from J, with 6 bases between. CDR1 is SGDLS, CDR2 YYNGEE, per germline. The CDR3 has 11 residues. DNA for the CDR3: TGTGCCAGCAGCTTGATGACTGAAGCTTTCTTT. The encoded protein is CASSLMTEAFF.

This chain uses TRBV7-6 with TRBJ2-6, with D unresolved. Trimming shortened V by 1 base and J by 0 bases, and 10 bases separated the two germline ends. The V gene's germline CDR1 is SGHVS and CDR2 FNYEAQ. The length of the CDR3 is 17 residues. CDR3 coding DNA: TGTGCCAGCAGCTTAGTATCTAGGGTCTCTGGGGCCAACGTCCTGACTTTC. It codes for CASSLVSRVSGANVLTF.

This clone has just one count. The genes are TRBV25-1 and TRBJ1-2; 10 bases agree with TRBD1. Germline V gene data show CDR1 as MGHDK and CDR2 as SYGVNS. There are 16 residues in the CDR3. The V and J ends lost 3 bases and 5 bases, in that order; junction bases with no gene match: 9. The CDR3 protein is CASSDRRQGATYGYTF. In DNA form, the CDR3 reads TGTGCCAGCAGTGATAGACGACAGGGGGCTACTTATGGCTACACCTTC.

This chain joins TRBV5-1 and TRBJ2-2; 9 positions agree with TRBD1. Germline V CDR1 and CDR2: SGHRS, YFSETQ. The ends lost 0 bases at V and 6 bases at J; junction bases unmatched: 6. This CDR3 contains 16 residues. CDR3 coding DNA: TGCGCCAGCAGCTTGGTGGGACAGGGATACCCCGGGGAGCTGTTTTTT. As protein: CASSLVGQGYPGELFF.

Concerning this clone itself: At one of its ends the junction is not consistent with the germline gene, which may arise from a read error. This sequence joins TRBV27 and TRBJ2-7; the D is unclear. This CDR3 spans 12 amino acids. Germline V gene data show CDR1 as MNHEY and CDR2 as SMNVEV (reference sequence). This CDR3 reads CTTRTPPGEQYF. The DNA for the CDR3 is TGCACCACCCGGACCCCGCCGGGCGAGCAGTACTTC.

The rearrangement joins TRBV5-4 to TRBJ2-5; possible D gene TRBD1, 6 bases. The germline V gene has CDR1 SGHNT and CDR2 YYREEE (reference sequence). V lost 7 bases, J lost 2 bases, and 21 bases lay in between. The CDR3 runs 16 residues. CDR3 amino acids: CASLLGAGPKQETQYF. The CDR3 DNA reads as TGTGCCAGCCTACTGGGGGCAGGGCCTAAACAAGAGACCCAGTACTTC.

The CDR3 region has the DNA TGTGTCAGAAGCACAGAGCAAGAGACCCAGTACTTC. Its protein is CVRSTEQETQYF. The gene calls are TRBV7-5 and TRBJ2-5; TRBD1 was called by the table and not checked on the DNA. TRBV7-5 is a pseudogene segment. CDR3 length equals 12 residues.

The chain carries TRBV5-4 and TRBJ2-3; 12 bases fit TRBD2. The CDR3 is 15 amino acids. With V trimmed by 2 bases and J by 6 bases, 4 bases remained unmatched. CDR1 and CDR2 (germline): SGHNT, YYREEE (reference sequence). CDR3 sequence reads: CASSFGTSGLDTQYF. CDR3 bases: TGTGCCAGCAGCTTTGGGACTAGCGGGTTGGATACGCAGTATTTT. The full variable domain, with the rest looked up from reference TRBV5-4 and TRBJ2-3, is ETGVTQSPTHLIKTRGQQVTLRCSSQSGHNTVSWYQQALGQGPQFIFQYYREEENGRGNFPPRFSGLQFPNYSSELNVNALELDDSALYLCASSFGTSGLDTQYFGPGTRLTVL.

J is TRBJ1-2 and V is TRBV27; weak D call: TRBD1 (5 bases). Trimming took 5 bases from V and 7 from J, leaving 26 bases between them. The CDR3 contains 17 residues. Germline CDR1 and CDR2: MNHEY and SMNVEV (reference sequence). The CDR3 loop reads CASSPRAPGTRQGGYTF. CDR3 in DNA: TGTGCCAGCAGTCCGCGCGCGCCCGGAACTCGTCAGGGTGGCTACACCTTC.

This chain connects TRBV11-2 to TRBJ2-7, with 11 positions matching TRBD1. The CDR3 has 16 amino acids. CDR1 SGHAT and CDR2 FQNNGV come from the germline V gene. Trimming took 0 bases from V and 4 from J; bases not matched to a gene: 5. The CDR3 DNA reads TGTGCCAGCAGCTTAGATGGGACAGGGGGATTATACGAGCAGTACTTC. Translation gives CASSLDGTGGLYEQYF.

This clone has only one observation. This sequence joins TRBV10-3 and TRBJ2-3, with D possibly being TRBD2 (6 bases). The CDR3 covers 15 residues. Trimming left V 7 bases short and J 0 bases short, with 14 bases between. CDR1 is ENHRY and CDR2 is SYGVKD in the germline V gene. The CDR3 sequence is CAIMLTGTSTDTQYF. Written as DNA, the CDR3 is TGTGCCATCATGCTAACCGGGACTAGCACAGATACGCAGTATTTT.

The chain is built from TRBV29-1 and TRBJ2-3, with 8 bases that match TRBD1. The length of the CDR3 is 16 residues. V was clipped by 5 bases and J by 2 bases; unmatched bases: 12. Germline assignment: CDR1 SQVTM and CDR2 ANQGSEA. CDR3 bases: TGCAGCGTTCTACCCCAGGACAGGGAACCCACAGATACGCAGTATTTT. Its protein is CSVLPQDREPTDTQYF.

The V call is TRBV9, the J call TRBJ1-4, with TRBD1 identical over 9 bases. Germline lookup yields CDR1 SGDLS and CDR2 YYNGEE. After removal of 3 bases from V and 8 bases from J, the junction contained 5 bases not matched to a gene. The CDR3 has 14 residues. CDR3 in DNA: TGTGCCAGCAGCGGGACAGGGGTTGGGGAAAAACTGTTTTTT. It codes for CASSGTGVGEKLFF.

The chain is built from TRBV5-4 and TRBJ1-1; D gene unclear. With 6 bases removed from V and 7 bases from J, the gap between germline ends came to 13 bases. The CDR3 runs 12 residues. Germline lookup yields CDR1 SGHNT and CDR2 YYREEE (reference sequence). DNA of the CDR3: TGTGCCAGCAACGGAAACTCCGATGAAGCTTTCTTT. It translates to CASNGNSDEAFF.

CDR3 sequence reads: CASKYQGAAFF. The CDR3, as DNA: TGTGCCAGCAAGTACCAGGGTGCGGCTTTCTTT. The rearrangement joins TRBV27 to TRBJ1-1; tentatively, D is TRBD1 (5 bases). Trimming removed 7 bases from V and 11 bases from J, with 14 bases in between. This CDR3 has 11 amino acids. Germline-derived CDR1 and CDR2 are MNHEY and SMNVEV (reference sequence).